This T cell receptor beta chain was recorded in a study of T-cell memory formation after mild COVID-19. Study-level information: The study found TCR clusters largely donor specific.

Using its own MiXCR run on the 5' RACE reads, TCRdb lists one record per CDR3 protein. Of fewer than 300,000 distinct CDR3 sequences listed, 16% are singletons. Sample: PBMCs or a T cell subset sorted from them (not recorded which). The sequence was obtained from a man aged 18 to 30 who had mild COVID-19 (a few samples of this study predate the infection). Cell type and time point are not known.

The CDR3 protein is CASSLGTGGSGELFF. The CDR3 region has the DNA TGTGCCAGCAGCCTCGGGACAGGGGGATCCGGGGAGCTGTTTTTT. The rearrangement links TRBV4-2 to TRBJ2-2; 11 bases align to TRBD1. The ends lost 4 bases at V and 6 bases at J; junction bases unmatched: 4. This CDR3 spans 15 amino acids. The V gene's germline CDR1 is LGHNA and CDR2 YNFKEQ.